Listed below are T cell receptor beta chains from one sample, sequenced in a study of T cell clonotyping in hematopoietic cell transplantation. Sequenced by immunoSEQ multiplex PCR; TCRdb stores in-frame clones only, minus some. The sample has about 41,000 clones; 95% are singletons. The sample consisted of peripheral blood mononuclear cells. Source of these receptors: a man aged 25-40 years in good health. Some clones in this sample may be carry-over from other donors' samples. CDR3s include the opening cysteine and the closing phenylalanine or tryptophan. Each record gives: V gene, D gene, clone size, J gene, CDR3 DNA, CDR3 protein. A D gene is named only where the DNA matches it firmly. Not every row has a clone size; where given, it reads once, few, many or a size class.

v_call: TRBV27; d_call: TRBD1; clone_size: .; j_call: TRBJ2-7; cdr3_nt: TGTGCCAGCAGGCTATTGGGGACAGGAGTCTCCTACGAGCAGTACTTC; cdr3_aa: CASRLLGTGVSYEQYF
v_call: TRBV6-1; d_call: .; clone_size: .; j_call: TRBJ1-6; cdr3_nt: TGTGCCAGCAGTGAAAGAGGGCTCTCACCCCTCCACTTT; cdr3_aa: CASSERGLSPLHF
v_call: TRBV9; d_call: .; clone_size: .; j_call: TRBJ2-2; cdr3_nt: TGTGCCAGCAGCGTGGGTCTTGGCACCGGGGAGCTGTTTTTT; cdr3_aa: CASSVGLGTGELFF
v_call: TRBV7-2; d_call: .; clone_size: .; j_call: TRBJ1-1; cdr3_nt: TGTGCCAGCAGCTTGCGTCAGAGGAACACTGAAGCTTTCTTT; cdr3_aa: CASSLRQRNTEAFF
v_call: TRBV14; d_call: .; clone_size: .; j_call: TRBJ2-1; cdr3_nt: TGTGCCAGCAGCCAAGGGGGATTAGAAAAGCAGTTCTTC; cdr3_aa: CASSQGGLEKQFF
v_call: TRBV10-3; d_call: .; clone_size: .; j_call: TRBJ1-2; cdr3_nt: TGTGCCATCAGTGAGTCGATGTTGCAGAACTATGGCTACACCTTC; cdr3_aa: CAISESMLQNYGYTF
v_call: TRBV11-3; d_call: TRBD1; clone_size: .; j_call: TRBJ2-1; cdr3_nt: TGTGCCAGCAGCGCCCTTCCCGACAGGGTCCATGAGCAGTTCTTC; cdr3_aa: CASSALPDRVHEQFF
v_call: TRBV2; d_call: .; clone_size: .; j_call: TRBJ2-7; cdr3_nt: TGTGCCAGCAGTTTAACCTACGAGCAGTACTTC; cdr3_aa: CASSLTYEQYF
v_call: TRBV7-6; d_call: .; clone_size: .; j_call: TRBJ1-1; cdr3_nt: TGTGCCAGCAGTAACAGTAACACTGAAGCTTTCTTT; cdr3_aa: CASSNSNTEAFF
v_call: TRBV5-1; d_call: TRBD2; clone_size: .; j_call: TRBJ2-1; cdr3_nt: TGCGCCAGCAGCTTCACCGGGACTAGCGTTTATGAGCAGTTCTTC; cdr3_aa: CASSFTGTSVYEQFF
v_call: TRBV19; d_call: .; clone_size: .; j_call: TRBJ2-7; cdr3_nt: TGTGCCAGTAGTATTAGCAGGGGCGAGCAGTACTTC; cdr3_aa: CASSISRGEQYF
v_call: TRBV2; d_call: .; clone_size: .; j_call: TRBJ2-3; cdr3_nt: TGTGCAGGGTCCGGACGGCCCGACTTGGGCACAGATACGCAGTATTTT; cdr3_aa: CAGSGRPDLGTDTQYF
v_call: TRBV19; d_call: .; clone_size: few; j_call: TRBJ1-1; cdr3_nt: TGTGCCAGTACCTCTATCCTACAGGGAGGCACTGAAGCTTTCTTT; cdr3_aa: CASTSILQGGTEAFF
v_call: TRBV7-9; d_call: TRBD1; clone_size: .; j_call: TRBJ1-1; cdr3_nt: TGTGCCAGCATCCCAACCGCAGGGGGGAACACTGAAGCTTTCTTT; cdr3_aa: CASIPTAGGNTEAFF
v_call: TRBV5-1; d_call: TRBD1; clone_size: once; j_call: TRBJ1-1; cdr3_nt: TGCGCCAGCACCTCGGGACAGGGGGCCACTGAAGCTTTCTTT; cdr3_aa: CASTSGQGATEAFF
v_call: TRBV4-1; d_call: TRBD1; clone_size: .; j_call: TRBJ1-5; cdr3_nt: TGCGCCAGCAGCCCGGCGGGACAGACAATAAATCAGCCCCAGCATTTT; cdr3_aa: CASSPAGQTINQPQHF
v_call: TRBV10-3; d_call: .; clone_size: .; j_call: TRBJ2-3; cdr3_nt: TGTGCCATCAGTGAGGCGGGAGATACGCAGTATTTT; cdr3_aa: CAISEAGDTQYF
v_call: TRBV19; d_call: TRBD1; clone_size: .; j_call: TRBJ1-2; cdr3_nt: TGTGCCAGTAGCGGTTACTGGGGACAGGGCTTCTATGGCTACACCTTC; cdr3_aa: CASSGYWGQGFYGYTF
v_call: TRBV7-9; d_call: .; clone_size: .; j_call: TRBJ2-7; cdr3_nt: TGTGCCAGCAGCTTTCGGACATCCGCTGACTACGAGCAGTACTTC; cdr3_aa: CASSFRTSADYEQYF
v_call: TRBV19; d_call: TRBD1; clone_size: .; j_call: TRBJ1-1; cdr3_nt: TGTGCCAGTCTCGGACAGGGGAGGGCTGAAGCTTTCTTT; cdr3_aa: CASLGQGRAEAFF
v_call: TRBV4-2; d_call: .; clone_size: .; j_call: TRBJ1-2; cdr3_nt: TGTGCCAGCAGGTACAGGGATGGCTACACCTTC; cdr3_aa: CASRYRDGYTF
v_call: TRBV6-1; d_call: TRBD2; clone_size: .; j_call: TRBJ2-3; cdr3_nt: TGTGCCAGCAGACTAGCGGGGGGCCCCACAGATACGCAGTATTTT; cdr3_aa: CASRLAGGPTDTQYF
v_call: TRBV9; d_call: .; clone_size: .; j_call: TRBJ1-6; cdr3_nt: TGTGCCAGCAGCGTAGTTGAAAATTCACCCCTCCACTTT; cdr3_aa: CASSVVENSPLHF
v_call: TRBV2; d_call: .; clone_size: .; j_call: TRBJ1-1; cdr3_nt: TGTGCCAGCAGTGATTTACAGTCTTTCTTT; cdr3_aa: CASSDLQSFF
v_call: TRBV7-9; d_call: .; clone_size: .; j_call: TRBJ2-5; cdr3_nt: TGTGCCAGCAGCTTAGCGGGGATCCAAGAGACCCAGTACTTC; cdr3_aa: CASSLAGIQETQYF
v_call: TRBV6-5; d_call: .; clone_size: .; j_call: TRBJ1-2; cdr3_nt: TGTGCCAGCAGTTACTCGACCGAGTACTATGGCTACACCTTC; cdr3_aa: CASSYSTEYYGYTF
v_call: TRBV27; d_call: .; clone_size: .; j_call: TRBJ2-7; cdr3_nt: TGTGCCAGCAGTTCGACGGGGTTTTCCTACGAGCAGTACTTC; cdr3_aa: CASSSTGFSYEQYF
v_call: TRBV5-1; d_call: .; clone_size: once; j_call: TRBJ1-3; cdr3_nt: TGCGCCAGCACCTTTCTCTATCCGGCCCTAGGGAACACCATATATTTT; cdr3_aa: CASTFLYPALGNTIYF
v_call: TRBV14; d_call: .; clone_size: .; j_call: TRBJ1-1; cdr3_nt: TGTGCCAGCAGCCAAGCGGAACAAAACACTGAAGCTTTCTTT; cdr3_aa: CASSQAEQNTEAFF